This TCR beta chain was recovered during a study of T-cell memory formation after mild COVID-19. TCRdb re-derived calls from the 5' RACE reads in MiXCR, one entry per CDR3 protein. The sample shows roughly 170,000 distinct CDR3 sequences, around 18% of them seen only once. The CDR3 covers 14 residues. V gave up 2 bases and J gave up 6 bases; unmatched junction bases: 2. Germline V gene sequence: CDR1 DFQATT, CDR2 SNEGSKA (reference sequence). The source is a man between 18 and 29 years old who had mild COVID-19 (a few samples of this study predate the infection). Cell type and time point are not known. The sample consisted of PBMCs or a T cell subset sorted from them (not recorded which). V and J are TRBV20-1 and TRBJ2-3, with 13 bases lining up with TRBD2. The CDR3 nucleotides read TGCAGTGCTAGAACTAGCGGGGGGGAGGATACGCAGTATTTT. Its translation is CSARTSGGEDTQYF.